This T cell receptor beta chain was obtained from a study of PD-1 blockade in classical Hodgkin lymphoma. Profiled with immunoSEQ multiplex PCR; TCRdb holds only in-frame clones, not every one. The data contain approximately 70,000 clones, 93% of them singletons. For this clone: Antigen unknown.

General observations from the study: When set against healthy donors, newly diagnosed patients were reported to show lower baseline TCR diversity.

Time point here: newly diagnosed, previously untreated cHL patient sample. Germline V gene sequence: CDR1 SGHRS, CDR2 YFSETQ. Trimming shortened V by 0 bases and J by 4 bases, and 5 bases separated the two germline ends. This CDR3 contains 12 residues. The genes are TRBV5-1 and TRBJ2-7; D perhaps matches TRBD2 (5 bases). The sequenced sample was peripheral blood mononuclear cells (PBMCs). The clonotype originates from a human donor with classical Hodgkin lymphoma. The CDR3 reads CASSLGGYEQYF. CDR3 coding DNA: TGCGCCAGCAGCTTGGGAGGGTACGAGCAGTACTTC.